This TCR beta chain was retrieved from a study of CD8 T cells in Susac syndrome. CDR3 length equals 14 residues. V was trimmed by 0 bases and J by 0 bases, leaving 6 bases between them. Germline V CDR1 and CDR2: LGHNA, YSLEER. The multiple sclerosis control group was made up of treatment-naive patients with stable or active relapsing-remitting disease. Negative magnetic isolation gave CD8+ and CD4+ cells; FACS enriched CD8+ TEMRA. RNA totalling roughly 0.45 to 1 ug underwent reverse transcription with random hexamers. The immunoSEQ assay covered 54 Vbeta and 13 Jbeta segments for CDR3. TCRdb called the immunoSEQ multiplex PCR reads again in MiXCR, with one record for every CDR3 protein. This table holds 170,000 or so distinct CDR3 sequences, 90% to 95% found once.

The rearrangement uses TRBV4-3 and TRBJ2-7; unclear D gene. The sample was CD4+ T cells from PBMCs. The receptor's source is a human donor with multiple sclerosis. The CDR3 region has the DNA TGCGCCAGCAGCCAAGAAGTCCTCTCCTACGAGCAGTACTTC. This codes for CASSQEVLSYEQYF.